The clone carrying this T cell receptor beta chain came up a few times. Its specificity is not known. At one boundary the junction diverges from the germline segment, which might be a read error. The data are from a study of blood T cells in healthy people across ages. The wider study: Researchers report that template switching captured about one barcoded beta molecule per two T cells.

This CDR3 comprises 13 residues. Germline-derived CDR1 and CDR2 are SGHDT and YYEEEE. The individuals who served as donors were healthy Caucasians living in Russia, aged about 6 to 100. For the second PCR, which ran for roughly 6 to 12 cycles, a sample-barcoded 5' primer and a J-beta primer mix were used. TCRdb re-derived calls from the 5' RACE reads in MiXCR, one entry per CDR3 protein. The data contain around 1,900,000 distinct CDR3 sequences, more than 35% of them seen just once; the ten biggest clones take up approximately 22%. Study-wide results and caveats: Lack of knowledge of donor CMV status possibly confounded expanded clonotype changes.

The rearrangement joins TRBV5-6 to TRBJ2-1; D call uncertain. Sequences were obtained from blood. The source is a human donor in good health. This CDR3 reads CASTESSYNERFF. CDR3 nucleotide sequence: TGTGCCAGCACGGAGAGCTCCTACAATGAGCGGTTCTTC.